The present T cell receptor (beta chain) was sequenced within a study of regulatory T cells in long-lasting Graves disease. Study-level background: Graves' patients who were just diagnosed had used antithyroid drugs for under 3 months. General observations from the study: Persistent disease samples used TRBV28, TRBJ1-2 and TRBJ2-5 preferentially.

Germline CDR1 and CDR2: MNHEY and SVGAGI. V lost 4 bases to trimming and J lost 2 bases, with 16 bases between them. The CDR3 runs to 16 residues. Assembly of TCR beta libraries relied on iRepertoire HTBI primers together with Arm-PCR of CDR3 regions. Source study methods: Across the samples, identification revealed some 64 TRBV and around 14 TRBJ segments. In TCRdb, the multiplex PCR reads were re-called with MiXCR into one record per CDR3 protein. These V and J calls rely on TCRdb rather than the paper's analysis. The data show 360,000 or so distinct CDR3 sequences, roughly 12% seen once. The time point is: newly diagnosed GD, antithyroid drugs for less than 3 months. From RNA extracted from PBMCs, the TCR library was made. American Thyroid Association guidelines defined how Graves' disease was diagnosed. This clonotype was picked up many times. The antigen is undetermined. These same data were also listed under a study on T cells in Graves' hyperthyroidism and ophthalmopathy.

This receptor was identified in a woman younger than 30 with Graves disease. The chain carries TRBV6-5 and TRBJ2-3; D may be TRBD1 (5 bases). Sequences were derived from peripheral blood mononuclear cells (PBMCs), sampled at new diagnosis, from a patient treated with antithyroid drugs. The CDR3 DNA reads TGTGCCAGCAGTTCCGGACACCCATCTGACACAGATACGCAGTATTTT. This gives the protein CASSSGHPSDTDTQYF.